This T cell receptor (beta chain) was identified during a study of memory CD4+ T cells and cytomegalovirus serostatus. Turning to the study itself: Donors were healthy Belgian adults, under 10 CMV seropositive and 24 seronegative.

About this clone: Its specificity is not known.

Single viable CD3+CD4+CD8-CD45RO+ cells were sorted as the memory CD4+ T cells. Germline CDR1 reads MDHEN; CDR2 reads SYDVKM. The length of the CDR3 is 16 residues. Trimming took 5 bases from V and 3 from J, leaving 19 bases between them. Original data processing: After removing out-of-frame reads, approximately 2.2 million distinct TCRbeta sequences remained. The assay was immunoSEQ multiplex PCR, and TCRdb's table has in-frame clones only and misses some. From that table come the V and J calls and clone size; the DNA was used to work out D and trimming. Of about 73,000 clones in the sample, roughly 78% are singletons; the top ten hold just over 2.5%. Findings of the study overall: Suggested: most of the CMV-linked TCR signature lies in CD4+ memory cells. CD4+ memory repertoires contained 67 of 164 reported CMV TCRbeta sequences.

The sample comprised memory CD4+ T cells from blood. This clonotype originated in an adult in good health and CMV-seropositive. The chain uses TRBV28 and TRBJ1-1; a possible D gene is TRBD1 (6 bases). The CDR3 is CASSDSSRGRDTEAFF. The CDR3 DNA reads TGTGCCAGCAGTGATAGTTCCAGGGGTCGGGACACTGAAGCTTTCTTT.